This T cell receptor beta chain came from a study of blood T cell repertoires in COVID-19 (dated by TCRdb to 2020 to 2021). A note on the overall study: The collaborator samples originated in the United States, Italy and Spain and spanned the acute and convalescent phases of COVID-19. Deeply sampled blood TCRbeta repertoires from subjects exposed to, actively infected with, or recovered from COVID-19 were included in the dataset. A de-identified subject ID, COVID-19 status, age in years and sex were almost always included in the sample metadata. Samples came from the ongoing ImmuneRACE study (first 160 participants) plus 1,254 subjects from 6 global collaborators. The prospective study material was composed of cDNA or gDNA derived from T cells, B-cell-depleted T cells, or PBMCs. Where available, HLA class I and class II types were taken from metadata supplied by the sample provider and were not determined by assay-based typing. A freely available public database, intended as a resource for researchers studying the immune response to SARS-CoV-2, is where the repertoires were released. Broader findings and caveats from the paper: How much clinical and demographic metadata was included differed by source and by participant, and the metadata was provided uncurated.

V gives up 4 bases and J gives up 6 bases, and the segment between their germline ends measures 18 bases. The CDR3 sequence holds 16 residues, the cysteine and phenylalanine included. Just CDR3 DNA is preserved here, 48 bases in frame from base 1. The germline V gene provides CDR1 MNHNS and CDR2 SASEGT. The collaborating institutions used their own protocols to collect whole blood in K2EDTA tubes. For TCRbeta analysis, collaborator samples were shipped as frozen whole blood, as isolated PBMCs, or as DNA extracted from either sample type. TCRbeta CDR3 regions were amplified from genomic DNA by means of the immunoSEQ Assay, a bias-controlled multiplex PCR. For the original study's pipeline: Within the assay, amplification of reference gene primers was used to estimate how many nucleated cells each sample contained. To quantify the absolute abundance of each unique TCRbeta CDR3 rearrangement, sequence reads were collapsed and filtered. For each sample, productive Simpson clonality was calculated as the square root of Simpson's diversity index across productive rearrangements. TCRdb obtained this table from immuneACCESS and retained in-frame rearrangements with V and J assigned. These tables miss some clones; where compared with another copy, unresolved V genes account for less than half of the shortfall, and the remainder is unexplained. From that table come the V and J calls and clone size; the DNA was used to work out D and trimming. Here the sample has tens of thousands of clones; 60% to 80% occur a single time. The top ten constitute less than 9% of the sample.

Notes on this clone: Its antigen is currently not known. Per-base qualities were not stored, and no clone one base away is much larger.

This sequence was found in a woman in her sixties with acute or convalescent COVID-19. Sequencing was carried out using peripheral blood. The chain is assembled from TRBV6-1 and TRBJ1-4; the D gene is perhaps TRBD1, on 5 matching bases. The CDR3 here reads CASSAWGGTLDEKLFF. The DNA sequence follows: TGTGCCAGCAGTGCCTGGGGCGGGACTCTGGATGAAAAACTGTTTTTT.